This T cell receptor (beta chain) was recovered during a study of T-cell reconstitution after alpha-beta-depleted transplantation in children. Points from the study as a whole: Expanded graft clones, several hundred of them, were reportedly the source of alpha-beta T cells about two months after transplant. It was newly produced T cells that mostly accounted for T-cell counts and diversity one year after transplant.

This clonotype was observed a handful of times. Antigen unknown. Preparation of the TCRbeta library involved a method that used unique molecular identifiers. TCRdb passed the PCR reads through MiXCR, listing each CDR3 protein once. The table records around 300,000 distinct CDR3 sequences, more than 20% of them present only once. CDR3 size: 13 residues. CDR1 is DFQATT, CDR2 SNEGSKA, per germline (reference sequence). The rearrangement joins TRBV20-1 to TRBJ1-5, with a possible D match to TRBD1 (6 bases). Sample: PBMCs, mostly from graft donor cells, taken 180 days after TCRalphabeta/CD19-depleted stem cell transplant. This TCR came from a male patient younger than 18 who had a stem cell transplant for acute lymphoblastic leukemia, so the T cells may come from the graft donor. The CDR3 DNA reads as TGCGGGGGAGGGGACGGGGGCGATCAGCCCCAGCATTTT. It translates to CGGGDGGDQPQHF.